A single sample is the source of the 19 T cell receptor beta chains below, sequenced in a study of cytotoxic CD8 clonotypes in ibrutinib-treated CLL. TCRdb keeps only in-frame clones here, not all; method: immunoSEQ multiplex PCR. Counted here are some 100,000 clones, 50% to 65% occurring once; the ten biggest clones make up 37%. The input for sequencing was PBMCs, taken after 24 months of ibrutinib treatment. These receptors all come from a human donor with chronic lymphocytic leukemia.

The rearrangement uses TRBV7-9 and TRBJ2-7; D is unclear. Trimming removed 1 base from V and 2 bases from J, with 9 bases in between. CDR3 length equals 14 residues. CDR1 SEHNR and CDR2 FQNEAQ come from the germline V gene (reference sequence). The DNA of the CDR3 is TGTGCCAGCAGCTTAGAGGGCGGTACCTACGAGCAGTACTTC. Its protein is CASSLEGGTYEQYF.

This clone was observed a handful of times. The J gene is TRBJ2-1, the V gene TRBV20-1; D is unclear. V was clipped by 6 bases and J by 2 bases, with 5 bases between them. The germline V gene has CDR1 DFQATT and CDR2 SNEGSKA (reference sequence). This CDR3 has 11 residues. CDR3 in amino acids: CSAPTYNEQFF. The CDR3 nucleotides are TGCAGTGCCCCAACCTACAATGAGCAGTTCTTC.

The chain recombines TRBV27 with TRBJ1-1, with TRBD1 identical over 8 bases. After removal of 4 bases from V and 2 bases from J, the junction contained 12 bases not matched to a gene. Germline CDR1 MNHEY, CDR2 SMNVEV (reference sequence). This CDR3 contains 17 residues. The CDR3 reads CASSSDRGLLRNTEAFF. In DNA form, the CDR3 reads TGTGCCAGCAGTTCAGACAGGGGTCTGCTGAGAAACACTGAAGCTTTCTTT.

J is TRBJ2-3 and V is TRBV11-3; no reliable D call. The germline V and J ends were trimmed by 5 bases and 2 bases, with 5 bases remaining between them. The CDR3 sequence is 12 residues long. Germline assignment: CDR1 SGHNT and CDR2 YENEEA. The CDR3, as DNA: TGTGCCAGCAGCCCCCCCACAGATACGCAGTATTTT. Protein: CASSPPTDTQYF.

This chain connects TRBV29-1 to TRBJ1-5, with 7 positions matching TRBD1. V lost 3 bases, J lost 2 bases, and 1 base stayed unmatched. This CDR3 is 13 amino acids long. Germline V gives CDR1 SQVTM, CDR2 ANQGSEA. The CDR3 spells CSVEQGGNQPQHF. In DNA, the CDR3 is TGCAGCGTTGAGCAGGGGGGCAATCAGCCCCAGCATTTT.

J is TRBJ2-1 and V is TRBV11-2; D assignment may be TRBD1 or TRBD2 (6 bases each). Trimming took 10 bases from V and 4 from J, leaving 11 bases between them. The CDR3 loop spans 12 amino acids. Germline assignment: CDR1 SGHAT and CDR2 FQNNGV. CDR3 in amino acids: CATGGHYNEQFF. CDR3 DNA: TGTGCCACCGGGGGCCATTACAATGAGCAGTTCTTC.

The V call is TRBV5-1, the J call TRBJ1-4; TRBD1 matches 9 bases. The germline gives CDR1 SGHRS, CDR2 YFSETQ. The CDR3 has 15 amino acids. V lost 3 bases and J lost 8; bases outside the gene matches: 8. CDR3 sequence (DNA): TGCGCCAGCAGCTCTTCTGGGACAGGGAAGGAAAAACTGTTTTTT. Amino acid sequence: CASSSSGTGKEKLFF. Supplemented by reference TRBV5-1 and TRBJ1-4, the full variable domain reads KAGVTQTPRYLIKTRGQQVTLSCSPISGHRSVSWYQQTPGQGLQFLFEYFSETQRNKGNFPGRFSGRQFSNSRSEMNVSTLELGDSALYLCASSSSGTGKEKLFFGSGTQLSVL.

CDR3: CASSPRQGAAEQYF. The CDR3 region has the DNA TGTGCCAGCAGCCCCCGACAGGGGGCTGCCGAGCAGTACTTC. The rearrangement links TRBV7-2 to TRBJ2-7, with TRBD1 identical over 10 bases. The trim removed 5 bases at V and 6 bases at J, leaving 7 bases unmatched. Germline V CDR1 and CDR2: SGHTA, FQGNSA. The CDR3 extends over 14 amino acids.

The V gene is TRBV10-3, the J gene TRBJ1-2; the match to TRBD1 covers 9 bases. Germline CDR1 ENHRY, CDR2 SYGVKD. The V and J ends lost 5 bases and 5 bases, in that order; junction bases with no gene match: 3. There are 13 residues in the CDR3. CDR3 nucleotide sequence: TGTGCCATCAGTAGCGGACAGGGGTATGGCTACACCTTC. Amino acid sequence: CAISSGQGYGYTF.

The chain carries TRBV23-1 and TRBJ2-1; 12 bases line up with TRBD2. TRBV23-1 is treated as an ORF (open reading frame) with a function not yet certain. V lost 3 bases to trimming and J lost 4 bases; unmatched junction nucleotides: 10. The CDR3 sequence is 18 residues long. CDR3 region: CASSHEVSSGGAYNEQFF. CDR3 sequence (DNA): TGCGCCAGCAGTCATGAGGTGTCTAGCGGGGGGGCTTACAATGAGCAGTTCTTC.

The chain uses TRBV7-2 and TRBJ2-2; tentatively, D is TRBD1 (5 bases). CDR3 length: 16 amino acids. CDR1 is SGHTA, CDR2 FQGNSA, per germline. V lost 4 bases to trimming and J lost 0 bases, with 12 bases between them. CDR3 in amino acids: CASSSDTQANTGELFF. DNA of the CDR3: TGTGCCAGCAGCTCGGACACACAAGCGAACACCGGGGAGCTGTTTTTT.

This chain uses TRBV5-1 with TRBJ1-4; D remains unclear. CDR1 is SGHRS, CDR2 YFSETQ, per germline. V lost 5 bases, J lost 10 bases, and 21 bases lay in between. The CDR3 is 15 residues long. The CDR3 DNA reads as TGCGCCAGCAGTCTCAATGGCCCCGACGTGGGAAAACTGTTTTTT. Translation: CASSLNGPDVGKLFF.

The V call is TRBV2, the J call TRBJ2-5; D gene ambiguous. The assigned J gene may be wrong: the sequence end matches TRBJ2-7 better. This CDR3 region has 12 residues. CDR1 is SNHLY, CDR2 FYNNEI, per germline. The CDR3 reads CASSVSGYEQYF. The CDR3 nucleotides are TGTGCCAGCAGTGTGTCTGGGTACGAGCAGTACTTC.

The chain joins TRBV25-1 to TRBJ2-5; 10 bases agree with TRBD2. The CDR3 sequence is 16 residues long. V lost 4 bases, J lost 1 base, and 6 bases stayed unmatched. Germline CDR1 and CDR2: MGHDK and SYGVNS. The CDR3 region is CASSAQAGGIQETQYF. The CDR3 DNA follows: TGTGCCAGCAGTGCCCAAGCGGGGGGGATCCAAGAGACCCAGTACTTC.

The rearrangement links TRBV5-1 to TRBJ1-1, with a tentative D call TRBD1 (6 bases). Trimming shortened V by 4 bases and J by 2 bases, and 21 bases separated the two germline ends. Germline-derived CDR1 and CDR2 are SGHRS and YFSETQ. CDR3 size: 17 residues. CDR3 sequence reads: CASSPIVGGRGNTEAFF. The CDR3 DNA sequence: TGCGCCAGCAGCCCCATAGTAGGGGGGCGGGGTAACACTGAAGCTTTCTTT.

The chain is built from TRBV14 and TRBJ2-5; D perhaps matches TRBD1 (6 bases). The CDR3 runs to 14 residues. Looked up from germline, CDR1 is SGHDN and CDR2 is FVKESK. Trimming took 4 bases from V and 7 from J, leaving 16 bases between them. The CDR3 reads CASSPGLRDMTQYF. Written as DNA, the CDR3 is TGTGCCAGCAGCCCAGGGCTTCGGGACATGACCCAGTACTTC.

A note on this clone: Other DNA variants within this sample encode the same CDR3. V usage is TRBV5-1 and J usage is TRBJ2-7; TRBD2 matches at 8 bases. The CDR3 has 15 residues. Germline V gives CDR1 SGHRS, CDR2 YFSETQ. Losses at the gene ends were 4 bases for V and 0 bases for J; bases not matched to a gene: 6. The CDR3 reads CASSPTRGGSYEQYF. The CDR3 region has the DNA TGCGCCAGCAGCCCCACACGGGGGGGCTCCTACGAGCAGTACTTC.

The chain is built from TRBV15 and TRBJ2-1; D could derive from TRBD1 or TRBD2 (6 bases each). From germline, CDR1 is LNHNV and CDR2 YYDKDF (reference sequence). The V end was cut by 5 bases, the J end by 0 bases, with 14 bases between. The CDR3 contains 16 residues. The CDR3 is CATSSLEGGSYNEQFF. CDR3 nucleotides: TGTGCCACCAGCTCCCTAGAGGGGGGCTCCTACAATGAGCAGTTCTTC. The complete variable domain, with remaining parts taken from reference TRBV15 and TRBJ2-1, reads DAMVIQNPRYQVTQFGKPVTLSCSQTLNHNVMYWYQQKSSQAPKLLFHYYDKDFNNEADTPDNFQSRRPNTSFCFLDIRSPGLGDTAMYLCATSSLEGGSYNEQFFGPGTRLTVL.

The CDR3 region is CAWSGTGGLQPQHF. In DNA, the CDR3 is TGTGCCTGGAGCGGAACAGGGGGCCTTCAGCCCCAGCATTTT. This chain joins TRBV30 and TRBJ1-5; TRBD1 aligns across 9 bases. Germline-derived CDR1 and CDR2 are GTSNPN and SVGIG (reference sequence). V was clipped by 3 bases and J by 6 bases; unmatched bases: 6. The CDR3 contains 14 residues.